This T cell receptor beta chain stems from a study of T-cell memory formation after mild COVID-19. Study conclusions and caveats: Memory from before infection featured some responding clones, which suggests cross-reactive memory joined. Of the contracting clones, CD4+ ones lay mainly in CM and EM, and CD8+ ones in EMRA.

Constant-segment-primed 5'RACE gave TCR alpha and TCR beta cDNA libraries with sample barcodes and UMIs. TCRdb fed the 5' RACE reads into MiXCR, producing one record per CDR3 protein. Here the sample spans some 190,000 distinct CDR3 sequences, roughly 17% being singletons. Details on this clonotype: Its antigen is not identified.

The source of this sequence is an adult woman who had mild COVID-19 (a few samples of this study predate the infection). Cell type and time point are not known. Sequences were obtained from PBMCs or a T cell subset sorted from them (not recorded which).

The CDR3 DNA reads TGCAGTGCTTTAAGACTAGCGGGACTAAATGAGCAGTTCTTC. Translated: CSALRLAGLNEQFF. This rearrangement joins TRBV20-1 to TRBJ2-1, with TRBD2 identical over 11 bases. Looked up from germline, CDR1 is DFQATT and CDR2 is SNEGSKA (reference sequence). This CDR3 comprises 14 residues. J was trimmed by 7 bases and V by 5 bases; bases with no gene match: 7.